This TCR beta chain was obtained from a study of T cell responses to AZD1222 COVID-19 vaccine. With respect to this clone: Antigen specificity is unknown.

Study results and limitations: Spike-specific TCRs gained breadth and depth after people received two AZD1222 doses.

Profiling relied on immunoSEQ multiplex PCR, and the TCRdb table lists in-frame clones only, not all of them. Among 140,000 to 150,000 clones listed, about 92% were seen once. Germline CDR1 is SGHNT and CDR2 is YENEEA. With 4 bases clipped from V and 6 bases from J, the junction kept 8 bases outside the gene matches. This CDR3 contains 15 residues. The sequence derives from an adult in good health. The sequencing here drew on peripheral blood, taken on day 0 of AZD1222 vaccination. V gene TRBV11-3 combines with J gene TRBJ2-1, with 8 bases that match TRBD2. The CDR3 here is CASSSYRGGINEQFF. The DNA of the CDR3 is TGTGCCAGCAGCTCCTACCGGGGGGGGATCAATGAGCAGTTCTTC. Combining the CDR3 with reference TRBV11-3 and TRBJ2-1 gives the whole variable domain EAGVVQSPRYKIIEKKQPVAFWCNPISGHNTLYWYLQNLGQGPELLIRYENEEAVDDSQLPKDRFSAERLKGVDSTLKIQPAELGDSAVYLCASSSYRGGINEQFFGPGTRLTVL.